This T cell receptor (beta chain) was captured by sequencing in a study of T-cell reconstitution after alpha-beta-depleted transplantation in children. Findings of the study overall: The study traced high day-60 TCRbeta diversity in some patients to surviving recipient T cells and thymic progenitors. T-cell counts and diversity at one year following transplant were attributed mainly to newly produced T cells. Expanded clones from the graft, numbering several hundred, reportedly supplied alpha-beta T cells about two months after transplant.

Details on this clonotype: Antigen specificity is unknown.

Germline assignment: CDR1 MDHEN and CDR2 SYDVKM. V was clipped by 6 bases and J by 3 bases, with 11 bases between them. CDR3 length equals 14 residues. Preparation of the TCRbeta library used unique molecular identifiers. MiXCR, run by TCRdb on the PCR reads, gives a single entry per CDR3 protein. The table records hundreds of thousands of distinct CDR3 sequences, 25% of them present only once. This sample comprised PBMCs, obtained before TCRalphabeta/CD19-depleted stem cell transplant. The chain carries TRBV28 and TRBJ1-4, with D uncertain. The TCR comes from a girl aged 2-10 years with Fanconi anemia, due to receive a stem cell transplant. The CDR3 is CASSPYKPNEKLFF. Written as DNA, the CDR3 is TGTGCCAGCAGCCCCTACAAGCCTAATGAAAAACTGTTTTTT.